Presented here are 27 T cell receptor beta chains from one specimen sequenced in a study of blood T cells in healthy people across ages. Primed by a sample-barcoded 5' primer and a J-beta primer mix, a second PCR proceeded for 7 to 11 cycles. TCRdb fed the 5' RACE reads into MiXCR, producing one record per CDR3 protein. Seen here are roughly 900,000 distinct CDR3 sequences, 48% observed once, and the top ten hold roughly an eighth. Sequenced sample: blood. The receptors were gathered from a man between 25 and 39 years old in good health.

V and J are TRBV10-3 and TRBJ1-1; a weak D match, TRBD1 (5 bases). Germline V lookup: CDR1 ENHRY, CDR2 SYGVKD. This CDR3 has 13 amino acids. The germline V and J ends were trimmed by 7 bases and 2 bases, with 11 bases remaining between them. The CDR3 bases are TGTGCCATCAAGGGGCAAATTAACACTGAAGCTTTCTTT. Translating gives CAIKGQINTEAFF.

This sequence joins TRBV7-8 and TRBJ1-2; 7 nucleotides align to TRBD1. The CDR3 runs to 17 residues. Trimming removed 2 bases from V and 2 bases from J; junction bases left unmatched: 11. Per germline, CDR1 SGHVS and CDR2 FQNEAQ. The CDR3, as DNA: TGTGCCAGCAGCTTAAGTAGGGACAGCACTATCAACTATGGCTACACCTTC. Translated, it gives CASSLSRDSTINYGYTF.

The chain is built from TRBV5-6 and TRBJ2-1; D is uncertain. V was shortened by 0 bases and J by 10 bases, with 14 bases between the two germline ends. The CDR3 totals 14 residues. Germline V gives CDR1 SGHDT, CDR2 YYEEEE. This CDR3 is CASSLVLLRQEQFF. Here the CDR3 DNA reads TGTGCCAGCAGCTTGGTCCTTCTCCGGCAGGAGCAGTTCTTC.

V gene TRBV12-3 or TRBV12-4 combines with J gene TRBJ2-5; weak D call: TRBD1 (6 bases). The CDR3 extends over 13 amino acids. The V end was cut by 9 bases, the J end by 1 base, with 12 bases between. The chain's CDR3 is CASNEGVQETQYF. DNA for the CDR3: TGTGCCAGTAACGAGGGGGTCCAAGAGACCCAGTACTTC.

This clonotype was picked up a small number of times. This rearrangement joins TRBV30 to TRBJ2-7; 7 nucleotides match TRBD1. The CDR3 is 14 residues long. CDR1 GTSNPN and CDR2 SVGIG come from the germline V gene (reference sequence). Trimming removed 4 bases from V and 2 bases from J; junction bases left unmatched: 8. CDR3 DNA sequence: TGTGCCTGGACTCTTGGGACAGTAACCTACGAGCAGTACTTC. It codes for CAWTLGTVTYEQYF. The full variable domain, its missing parts supplied by reference TRBV30 and TRBJ2-7, is SQTIHQWPATLVQPVGSPLSLECTVEGTSNPNLYWYRQAAGRGLQLLFYSVGIGQISSEVPQNLSASRPQDRQFILSSKKLLLSDSGFYLCAWTLGTVTYEQYFGPGTRLTVT.

This chain joins TRBV20-1 and TRBJ2-7; a weak D match, TRBD2 (6 bases). CDR1 DFQATT and CDR2 SNEGSKA come from the germline V gene (reference sequence). Trimming left V 1 base short and J 7 bases short, with 11 bases between. This CDR3 contains 12 residues. The CDR3 sequence: CSARGDFNEQYF. DNA of the CDR3: TGCAGTGCTAGAGGGGACTTTAATGAGCAGTACTTC.

This clonotype turned up a few times. The CDR3 DNA reads TGTGCCAGCAGCGGGGGAACTCCCCCCTACGAGCAGTACTTC. It is translated as CASSGGTPPYEQYF. The chain has TRBV9 and TRBJ2-7; D remains unclear. Trimming pared 3 bases from V and 2 bases from J, leaving 12 bases between. The CDR3 is made up of 14 amino acids. Germline V gene sequence: CDR1 SGDLS, CDR2 YYNGEE. The entire variable domain, with the rest obtained from reference TRBV9 and TRBJ2-7, is as follows: DSGVTQTPKHLITATGQRVTLRCSPRSGDLSVYWYQQSLDQGLQFLIQYYNGEERAKGNILERFSAQQFPDLHSELNLSSLELGDSALYFCASSGGTPPYEQYFGPGTRLTVT.

This clonotype has only a few counts. This chain uses TRBV29-1 with TRBJ2-7, with 7 bases aligning to TRBD1. Per germline, CDR1 SQVTM and CDR2 ANQGSEA. The CDR3 consists of 16 residues. The junction had 12 bases not matched to a gene; V was cut back by 4 bases and J by 0 bases. The CDR3 DNA follows: TGCAGCGTTGCCGATCACACCAGGGACAGCTCCTACGAGCAGTACTTC. The encoded protein is CSVADHTRDSSYEQYF.

This clonotype was picked up a small number of times. The chain carries TRBV6-5 and TRBJ2-1, with D uncertain. The CDR3 consists of 14 residues. Trimming pared 6 bases from V and 4 bases from J, leaving 13 bases between. Looked up from germline, CDR1 is MNHEY and CDR2 is SVGAGI. CDR3 bases: TGTGCCAGCAGCCTCTCCCTGAGTTACAATGAGCAGTTCTTC. This gives the protein CASSLSLSYNEQFF.

The rearrangement links TRBV20-1 to TRBJ1-6, with 8 bases lining up with TRBD1. V trimming: 1 base; J trimming: 10 bases; junction bases outside the gene matches: 9. Germline V gives CDR1 DFQATT, CDR2 SNEGSKA (reference sequence). The CDR3 consists of 15 residues. Written as DNA, the CDR3 is TGCAGTGCTAGAGTTAGGACAGGGAGGGAATCACCCCTCCACTTT. Its translation: CSARVRTGRESPLHF.

This clonotype was seen a handful of times. The rearrangement joins TRBV20-1 to TRBJ2-1; D assignment may be TRBD1 or TRBD2 (5 bases each). V lost 5 bases, J lost 5 bases, and 13 bases lay in between. This CDR3 is 13 amino acids long. CDR1 and CDR2 (germline): DFQATT, SNEGSKA (reference sequence). In DNA form, the CDR3 reads TGCAGTGCTGGGGACCTCAATAACAATGAGCAGTTCTTC. Its translation: CSAGDLNNNEQFF.

V and J are TRBV6-1 and TRBJ2-3; TRBD2 aligns across 7 bases. V trimming: 0 bases; J trimming: 2 bases; junction bases outside the gene matches: 8. The CDR3 covers 17 residues. Germline assignment: CDR1 MNHNS and CDR2 SASEGT. CDR3 region: CASSEAWWGGNTDTQYF. The CDR3 coding sequence is TGTGCCAGCAGTGAAGCGTGGTGGGGGGGGAACACAGATACGCAGTATTTT.

The J gene is TRBJ1-5, the V gene TRBV15; a weak D match, TRBD1 (5 bases). Per the germline V gene, CDR1 is LNHNV and CDR2 is YYDKDF (reference sequence). V was trimmed by 11 bases and J by 3 bases, leaving 20 bases between them. The CDR3 consists of 15 residues. This CDR3 is CASRDPRGYNQPQHF. The DNA for the CDR3 is TGTGCCTCAAGGGACCCAAGGGGTTACAATCAGCCCCAGCATTTT. Drawing the rest from reference TRBV15 and TRBJ1-5, the complete variable domain is DAMVIQNPRYQVTQFGKPVTLSCSQTLNHNVMYWYQQKSSQAPKLLFHYYDKDFNNEADTPDNFQSRRPNTSFCFLDIRSPGLGDTAMYLCASRDPRGYNQPQHFGDGTRLSIL.

Details on this clonotype: A read error may be the cause here, since a much bigger clone is one base away. The gene calls are TRBV4-3 and TRBJ2-6; TRBD1 or TRBD2 may be the D gene (5 bases each). The germline CDR1 and CDR2 sequences are LGHNA and YSLEER. This CDR3 comprises 17 residues. The ends were cut back, 5 bases at V and 1 base at J, with 15 bases in the middle. The DNA of the CDR3 is TGCGCCAGCAGCACAATAACCGAGGGGTCTGGGGCCAACGTCCTGACTTTC. Translated, it gives CASSTITEGSGANVLTF.

The chain combines TRBV29-1 with TRBJ2-2; 7 nucleotides align to TRBD1. Per the germline V gene, CDR1 is SQVTM and CDR2 is ANQGSEA. With 7 bases clipped from V and 2 bases from J, the junction kept 10 bases outside the gene matches. CDR3 size: 15 residues. CDR3 DNA: TGCAGCGGTTCACAGGGGACCGCCAACACCGGGGAGCTGTTTTTT. This gives the protein CSGSQGTANTGELFF.

V and J are TRBV4-1 and TRBJ2-1; the D is unclear. This CDR3 is 12 amino acids long. CDR1 MGHRA and CDR2 YSYEKL come from the germline V gene. V lost 5 bases, J lost 8 bases, and 10 bases lay in between. The DNA of the CDR3 is TGCGCCAGCAGCTCCCTGCCCGATGAGCAGTTCTTC. It is translated as CASSSLPDEQFF.

The CDR3 nucleotides read TGTGCCAGCAGCCCCGCCAGCGAGCAGTACTTC. As protein: CASSPASEQYF. The gene calls are TRBV7-9 and TRBJ2-4; D gene unclear. The DNA end is a closer match to TRBJ2-7, so the J assignment may be wrong. The V gene's germline CDR1 is SEHNR and CDR2 FQNEAQ (reference sequence). The CDR3 sequence is 11 residues long.

The chain has TRBV4-2 and TRBJ2-7, with D perhaps TRBD1 (6 bases). The CDR3 covers 15 residues. V was pared by 0 bases and J by 4 bases, with 13 bases between. The germline V gene has CDR1 LGHNA and CDR2 YNFKEQ. CDR3 coding DNA: TGTGCCAGCAGCCAAGATATCTCAGGGGCTTACGAGCAGTACTTC. It is translated as CASSQDISGAYEQYF.

V and J are TRBV27 and TRBJ1-2; 8 bases match TRBD1. V shed 4 bases and J 4 bases; nucleotides not matched to a gene: 14. This CDR3 has 17 residues. The germline V gene has CDR1 MNHEY and CDR2 SMNVEV (reference sequence). CDR3 region: CASSSLLGQEDFYGYTF. The DNA for the CDR3 is TGTGCCAGCAGTTCACTCTTGGGACAGGAAGATTTCTATGGCTACACCTTC.

This clonotype was picked up many times. This rearrangement joins TRBV9 to TRBJ2-1; TRBD1 is a possible D gene (5 bases). Germline loops: CDR1 SGDLS, CDR2 YYNGEE. V lost 7 bases, J lost 8 bases, and 16 bases lay in between. The CDR3 is 13 residues long. As DNA, the CDR3 is TGTGCCAGCGGGGCCAACGTTCATCATGAGCAGTTCTTC. Translation: CASGANVHHEQFF.

This clonotype was counted many times. The rearrangement uses TRBV11-3 and TRBJ1-2; 11 nucleotides align to TRBD1. CDR3 size: 19 residues. Germline V gene data show CDR1 as SGHNT and CDR2 as YENEEA. With V trimmed by 5 bases and J by 3 bases, 17 bases remained unmatched. This CDR3 is CASSPSGPGGTGGDYGYTF. CDR3 nucleotide sequence: TGTGCCAGCAGCCCCTCGGGCCCCGGTGGGACAGGGGGAGACTATGGCTACACCTTC.

This clonotype was seen at least ten times. V and J are TRBV28 and TRBJ2-7; no clear D gene. Trimming pared 2 bases from V and 2 bases from J, leaving 7 bases between. The CDR3 is 13 amino acids. The germline V gene has CDR1 MDHEN and CDR2 SYDVKM. The CDR3 region is CASSLAGAYEQYF. CDR3 DNA: TGTGCCAGCAGTTTAGCAGGCGCCTACGAGCAGTACTTC.

This rearrangement joins TRBV27 to TRBJ2-3, with D perhaps TRBD1 (6 bases). Looked up from germline, CDR1 is MNHEY and CDR2 is SMNVEV (reference sequence). The CDR3 is 17 residues long. V dropped 2 bases and J dropped 2 bases, with 17 bases sitting between them. CDR3 nucleotide sequence: TGTGCCAGCAGTTTACGATCGTATCAGGGGTTCACAGATACGCAGTATTTT. Its translation is CASSLRSYQGFTDTQYF.

The V gene is TRBV10-3, the J gene TRBJ1-4; D gene ambiguous. CDR3 length: 14 residues. The V end lost 11 bases, the J end lost 7 bases, and 20 bases lay between the germline ends. Per the germline V gene, CDR1 is ENHRY and CDR2 is SYGVKD. The CDR3 here is CASARGGLGEKLFF. In nucleotides, the CDR3 is TGTGCCTCCGCCCGTGGTGGGCTCGGTGAAAAACTGTTTTTT.

In its sample, this clonotype was seen a few times. The chain employs TRBV20-1 and TRBJ1-2, with unresolved D. The germline gives CDR1 DFQATT, CDR2 SNEGSKA (reference sequence). V lost 3 bases, J lost 8 bases, and 10 bases lay in between. CDR3 length: 11 residues. This CDR3 reads CSASWTSGYTF. CDR3 nucleotide sequence: TGCAGTGCTAGCTGGACGAGCGGCTACACCTTC.

This clonotype appeared a few times. The chain carries TRBV6-5 and TRBJ2-1, with 11 bases identical to TRBD1. CDR1 MNHEY and CDR2 SVGAGI come from the germline V gene. The CDR3 spans 14 residues. V gave up 6 bases and J gave up 7 bases; unmatched junction bases: 5. The CDR3 DNA is TGTGCCAGCAGGGGACAGGGGGTTGTGAATGAGCAGTTCTTC. Encoded protein: CASRGQGVVNEQFF.

CDR3 nucleotides: TGCGCCAGCAGCCAAGGGGCGGGGGATGAAAAACTGTTTTTT. It is translated as CASSQGAGDEKLFF. This sequence joins TRBV4-3 and TRBJ1-4; weak D call: TRBD1 (5 bases). CDR1 is LGHNA, CDR2 YSLEER, per germline. The CDR3 extends over 14 amino acids. V lost 1 base and J 6 bases, leaving 9 bases between the germline ends.